The sequence of this T cell receptor (beta chain) was determined in a study of blood T cell repertoires in COVID-19. Across the study: Both acute and convalescent COVID-19 samples were obtained from the United States, Italy and Spain. T cells, B-cell-depleted T cells, or PBMCs provided the cDNA or gDNA that served as material.

The study recruited people aged roughly 18 to 89 years across about two dozen US areas. Cohorts were assigned according to the clinical history that participants reported. This CDR3 is 14 amino acids long. Trimming stripped 4 bases from V and 4 bases from J, with 12 bases between. Germline V gene data show CDR1 as ENHRY and CDR2 as SYGVKD. Libraries were prepared by immunoSEQ multiplex PCR; TCRdb keeps only in-frame clonotypes and omits some of them. Among 250,000 to 300,000 clones listed, roughly 90% were seen once. The chain combines TRBV10-3 with TRBJ2-3; the D gene is possibly TRBD1 (5 bases). The receptor's source is a woman aged 40 to 55 who had recovered from COVID-19. Sequencing input: PBMCs or T cells enriched from blood (not recorded which). The CDR3 loop reads CAISGGEQPDTQYF. The CDR3 DNA sequence: TGTGCCATCAGTGGGGGCGAACAACCAGATACGCAGTATTTT.